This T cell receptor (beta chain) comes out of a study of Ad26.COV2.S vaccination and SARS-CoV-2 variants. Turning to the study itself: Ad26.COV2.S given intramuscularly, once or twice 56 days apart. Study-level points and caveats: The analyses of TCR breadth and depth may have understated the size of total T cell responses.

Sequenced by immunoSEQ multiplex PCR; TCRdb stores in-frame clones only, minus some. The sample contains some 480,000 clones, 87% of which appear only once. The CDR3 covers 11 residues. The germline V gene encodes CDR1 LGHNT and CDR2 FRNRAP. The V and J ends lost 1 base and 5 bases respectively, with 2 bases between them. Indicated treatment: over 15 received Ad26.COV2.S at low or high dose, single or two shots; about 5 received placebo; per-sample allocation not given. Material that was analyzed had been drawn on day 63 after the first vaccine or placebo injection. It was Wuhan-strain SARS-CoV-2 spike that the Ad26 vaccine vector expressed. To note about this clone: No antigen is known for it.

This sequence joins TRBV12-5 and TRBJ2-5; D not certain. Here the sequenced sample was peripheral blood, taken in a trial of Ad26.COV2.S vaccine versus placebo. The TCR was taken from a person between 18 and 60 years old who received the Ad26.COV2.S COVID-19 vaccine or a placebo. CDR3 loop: CASGLGETQYF. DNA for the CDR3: TGTGCTAGTGGTTTGGGGGAGACCCAGTACTTC.